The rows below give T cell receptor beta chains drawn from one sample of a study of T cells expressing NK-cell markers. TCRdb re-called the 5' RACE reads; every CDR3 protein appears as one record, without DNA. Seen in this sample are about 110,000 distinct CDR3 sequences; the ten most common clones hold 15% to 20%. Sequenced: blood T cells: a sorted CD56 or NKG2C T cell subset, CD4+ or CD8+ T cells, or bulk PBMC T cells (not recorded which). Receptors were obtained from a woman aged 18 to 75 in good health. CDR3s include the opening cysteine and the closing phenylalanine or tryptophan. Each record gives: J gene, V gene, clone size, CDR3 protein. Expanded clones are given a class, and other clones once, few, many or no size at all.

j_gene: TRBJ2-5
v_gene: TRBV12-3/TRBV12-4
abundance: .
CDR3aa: CASSGTGYETQYF

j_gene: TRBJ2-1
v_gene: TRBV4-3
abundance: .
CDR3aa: CASSQDLGGVNEQFF

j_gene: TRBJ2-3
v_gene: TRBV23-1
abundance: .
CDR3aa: CASRKDSVSTDTQYF

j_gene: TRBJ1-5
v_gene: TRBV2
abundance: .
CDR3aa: CASSEGRGPDQPQHF

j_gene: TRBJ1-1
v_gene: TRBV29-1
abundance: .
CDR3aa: CSTVVNTEAFF

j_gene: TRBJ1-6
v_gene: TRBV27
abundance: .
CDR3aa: CASSFSGGGHSPLHF

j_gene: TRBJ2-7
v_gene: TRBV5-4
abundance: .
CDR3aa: CASSGRDSPYEQYF

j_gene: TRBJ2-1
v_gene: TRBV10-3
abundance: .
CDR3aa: CAISSGSGPSEEQFF

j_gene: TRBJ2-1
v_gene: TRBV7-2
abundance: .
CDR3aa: CASSLGSYPNEQFF

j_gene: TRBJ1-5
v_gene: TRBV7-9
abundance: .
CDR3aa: CASSLQEGVQPQHF

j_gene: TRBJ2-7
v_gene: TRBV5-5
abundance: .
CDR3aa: CASRLDWRGPYEQYF

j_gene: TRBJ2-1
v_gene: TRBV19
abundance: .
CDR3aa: CASSKAGGLNEQFF

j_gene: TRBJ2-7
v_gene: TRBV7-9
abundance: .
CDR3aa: CASSLSGPTYEQYF

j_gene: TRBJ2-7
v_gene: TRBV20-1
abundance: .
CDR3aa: CSLSTSNTYEQYF

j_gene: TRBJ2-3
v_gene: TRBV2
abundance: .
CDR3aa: CASRLQTDTQYF

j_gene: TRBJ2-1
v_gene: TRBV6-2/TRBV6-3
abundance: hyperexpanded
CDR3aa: CASSFRTGPPPYNEQFF

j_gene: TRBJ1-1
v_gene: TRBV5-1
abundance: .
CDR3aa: CASRGITEAFF

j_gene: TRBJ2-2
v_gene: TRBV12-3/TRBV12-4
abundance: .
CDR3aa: CASSAPDRGPSTNTGELFF

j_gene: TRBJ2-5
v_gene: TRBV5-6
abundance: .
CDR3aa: CASSLEQWGSGFGDGETQYF

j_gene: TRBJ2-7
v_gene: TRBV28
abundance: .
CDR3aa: CASSWAGELYEQYF

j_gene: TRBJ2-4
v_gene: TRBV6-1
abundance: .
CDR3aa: CASSQPSQGYLKNIQYF

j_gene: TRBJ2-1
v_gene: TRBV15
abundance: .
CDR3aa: CATSRDTGVNEQFF

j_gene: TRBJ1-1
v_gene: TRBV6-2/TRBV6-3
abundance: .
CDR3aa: CASSLTSLNTEAFF

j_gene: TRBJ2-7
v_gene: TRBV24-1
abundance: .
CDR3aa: CATSLDSSYEQYF

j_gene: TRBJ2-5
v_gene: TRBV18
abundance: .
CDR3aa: CASSPRWSGETQYF

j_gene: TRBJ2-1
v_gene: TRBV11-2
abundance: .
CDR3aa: CASSLSGDDWKQFF

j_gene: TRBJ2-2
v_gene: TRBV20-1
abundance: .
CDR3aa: CSAASGTDITSGGYTGELFF

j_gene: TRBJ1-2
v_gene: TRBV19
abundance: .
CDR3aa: CASRTGGSGYTF

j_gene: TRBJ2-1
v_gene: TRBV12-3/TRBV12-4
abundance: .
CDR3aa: CASSPTPHNEQFF

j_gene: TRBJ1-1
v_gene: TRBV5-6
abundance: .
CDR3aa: CASSEDRGVPLYTEAFF

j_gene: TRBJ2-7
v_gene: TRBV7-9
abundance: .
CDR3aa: CASSKGLAGGYEQYF

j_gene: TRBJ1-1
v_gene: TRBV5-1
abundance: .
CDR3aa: CASSLETRENTEAFF

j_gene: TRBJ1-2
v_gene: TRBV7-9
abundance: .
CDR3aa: CASSLGDSVQGGYTF

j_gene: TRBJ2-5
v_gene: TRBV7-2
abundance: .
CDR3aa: CASSIPGDNQETQYF

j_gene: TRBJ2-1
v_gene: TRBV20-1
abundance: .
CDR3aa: CSARDLTSPYNEQFF

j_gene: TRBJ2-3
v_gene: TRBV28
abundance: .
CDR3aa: CASHRLEGGDTQYF

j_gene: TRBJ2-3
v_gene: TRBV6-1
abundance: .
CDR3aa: CASSLGGRGDTQYF

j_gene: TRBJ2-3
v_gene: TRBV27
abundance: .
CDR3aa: CASSARGDTQYF

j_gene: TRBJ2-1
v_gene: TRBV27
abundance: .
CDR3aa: CASSWLGPPHEQFF

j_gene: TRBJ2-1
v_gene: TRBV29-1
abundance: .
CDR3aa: CSVAFKGEQFF

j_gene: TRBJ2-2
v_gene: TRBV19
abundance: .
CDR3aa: CATGGAGELFF

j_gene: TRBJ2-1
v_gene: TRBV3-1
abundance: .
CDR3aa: CASRLGTAYNEQFF

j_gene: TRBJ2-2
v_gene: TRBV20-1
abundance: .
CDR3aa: CSVSEYRNTGELFF

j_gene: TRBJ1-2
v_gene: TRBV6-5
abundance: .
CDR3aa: CASSYGTASLEGYGYTF

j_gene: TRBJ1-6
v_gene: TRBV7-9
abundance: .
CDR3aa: CASSLGSGFANSPLHF

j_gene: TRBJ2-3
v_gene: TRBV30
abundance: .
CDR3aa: CAWSVLGLEVPDTQYF

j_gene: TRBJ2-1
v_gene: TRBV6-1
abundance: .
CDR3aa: CASSEGDSYNEQFF

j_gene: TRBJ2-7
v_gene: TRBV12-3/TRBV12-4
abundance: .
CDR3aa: CASAPSPRDRDYEQYF

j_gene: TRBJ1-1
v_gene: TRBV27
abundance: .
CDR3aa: CASSLGGRTEAFF

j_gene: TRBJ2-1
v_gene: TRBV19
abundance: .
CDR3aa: CASSIGGTTYYNEQFF

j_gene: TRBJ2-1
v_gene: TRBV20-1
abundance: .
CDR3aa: CSARERGSNEQFF

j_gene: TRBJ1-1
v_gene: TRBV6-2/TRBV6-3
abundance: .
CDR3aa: CASRIGTWTNTEAFF

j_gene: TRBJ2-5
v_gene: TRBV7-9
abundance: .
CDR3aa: CASSPRLGNQETQYF

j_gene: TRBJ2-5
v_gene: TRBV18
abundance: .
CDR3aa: CASSPPLAGGETQYF

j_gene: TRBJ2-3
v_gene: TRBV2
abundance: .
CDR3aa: CASSLRTSGSADTQYF

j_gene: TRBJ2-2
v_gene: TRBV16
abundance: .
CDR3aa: CASSQWGQGRTGELFF

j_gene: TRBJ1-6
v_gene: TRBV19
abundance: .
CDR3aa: CASKYSSYNSPLHF

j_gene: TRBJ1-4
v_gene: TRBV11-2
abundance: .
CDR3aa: CASSMTDSRREKLFF

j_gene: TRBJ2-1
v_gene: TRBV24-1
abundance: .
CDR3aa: CATSGPTRSHNEQFF